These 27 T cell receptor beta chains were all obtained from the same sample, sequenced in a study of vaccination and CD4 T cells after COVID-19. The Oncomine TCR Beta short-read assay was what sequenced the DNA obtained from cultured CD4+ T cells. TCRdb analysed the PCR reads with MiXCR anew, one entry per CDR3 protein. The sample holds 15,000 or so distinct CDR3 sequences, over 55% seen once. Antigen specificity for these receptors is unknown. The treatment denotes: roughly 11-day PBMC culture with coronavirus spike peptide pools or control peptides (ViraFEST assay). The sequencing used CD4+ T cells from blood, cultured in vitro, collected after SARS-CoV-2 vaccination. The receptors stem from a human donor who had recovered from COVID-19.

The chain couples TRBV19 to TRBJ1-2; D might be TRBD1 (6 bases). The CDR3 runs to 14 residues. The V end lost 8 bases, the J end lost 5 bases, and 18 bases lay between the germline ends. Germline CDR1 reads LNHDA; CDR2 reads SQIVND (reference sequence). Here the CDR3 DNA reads TGTGCCAGTTCCCTCCCAGGGGCGCGGTATGGCTACACCTTC. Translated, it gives CASSLPGARYGYTF.

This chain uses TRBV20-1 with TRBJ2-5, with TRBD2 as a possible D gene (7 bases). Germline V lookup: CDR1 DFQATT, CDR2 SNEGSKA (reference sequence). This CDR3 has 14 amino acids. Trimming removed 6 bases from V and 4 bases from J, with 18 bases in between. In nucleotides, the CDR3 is TGCAGTGCCGCCAGAGGGGGGACTACAGAGACCCAGTACTTC. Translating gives CSAARGGTTETQYF.

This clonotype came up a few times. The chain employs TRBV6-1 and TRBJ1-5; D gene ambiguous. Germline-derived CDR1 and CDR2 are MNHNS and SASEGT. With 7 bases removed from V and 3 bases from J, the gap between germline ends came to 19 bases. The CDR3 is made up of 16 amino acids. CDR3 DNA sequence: TGTGCCAGCACGGGGATTGGTGGCAGCCCCAATCAGCCCCAGCATTTT. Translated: CASTGIGGSPNQPQHF.

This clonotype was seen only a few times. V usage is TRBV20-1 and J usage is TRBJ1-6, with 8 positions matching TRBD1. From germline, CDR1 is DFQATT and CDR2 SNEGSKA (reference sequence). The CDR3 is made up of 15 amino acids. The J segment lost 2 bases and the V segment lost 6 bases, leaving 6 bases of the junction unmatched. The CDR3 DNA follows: TGCAGTGCCCCGACAGGGGTGGCCTATAATTCACCCCTCCACTTT. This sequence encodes CSAPTGVAYNSPLHF.

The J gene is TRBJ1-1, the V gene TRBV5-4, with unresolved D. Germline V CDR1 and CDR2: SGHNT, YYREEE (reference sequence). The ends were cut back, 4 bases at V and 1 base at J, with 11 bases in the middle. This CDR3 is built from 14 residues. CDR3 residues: CASSPVKANTEAFF. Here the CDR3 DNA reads TGTGCCAGCAGCCCGGTAAAGGCGAACACTGAAGCTTTCTTT.

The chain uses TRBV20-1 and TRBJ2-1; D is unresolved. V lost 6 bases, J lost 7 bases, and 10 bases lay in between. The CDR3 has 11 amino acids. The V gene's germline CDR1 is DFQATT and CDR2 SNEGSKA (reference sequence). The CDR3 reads CSARLINEQFF. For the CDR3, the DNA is TGCAGTGCCAGACTGATTAATGAGCAGTTCTTC.

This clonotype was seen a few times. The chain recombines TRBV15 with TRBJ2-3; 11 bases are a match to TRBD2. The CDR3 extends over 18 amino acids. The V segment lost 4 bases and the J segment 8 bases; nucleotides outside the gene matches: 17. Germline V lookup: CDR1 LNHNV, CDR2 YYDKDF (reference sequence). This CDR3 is CATSKNLAGGGLGGTQYF. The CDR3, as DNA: TGTGCCACCAGCAAAAATTTAGCGGGGGGGGGATTAGGAGGTACGCAGTATTTT. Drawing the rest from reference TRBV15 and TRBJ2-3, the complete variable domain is DAMVIQNPRYQVTQFGKPVTLSCSQTLNHNVMYWYQQKSSQAPKLLFHYYDKDFNNEADTPDNFQSRRPNTSFCFLDIRSPGLGDTAMYLCATSKNLAGGGLGGTQYFGPGTRLTVL.

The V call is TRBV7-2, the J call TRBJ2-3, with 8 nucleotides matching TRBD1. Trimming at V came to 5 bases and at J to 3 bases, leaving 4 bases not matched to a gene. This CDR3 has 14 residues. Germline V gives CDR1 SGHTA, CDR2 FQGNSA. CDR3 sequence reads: CASSPGGGTDTQYF. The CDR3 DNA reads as TGTGCCAGCAGCCCAGGGGGCGGGACAGATACGCAGTATTTT. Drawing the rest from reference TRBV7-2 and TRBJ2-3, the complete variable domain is GAGVSQSPSNKVTEKGKDVELRCDPISGHTALYWYRQSLGQGLEFLIYFQGNSAPDKSGLPSDRFSAERTGGSVSTLTIQRTQQEDSAVYLCASSPGGGTDTQYFGPGTRLTVL.

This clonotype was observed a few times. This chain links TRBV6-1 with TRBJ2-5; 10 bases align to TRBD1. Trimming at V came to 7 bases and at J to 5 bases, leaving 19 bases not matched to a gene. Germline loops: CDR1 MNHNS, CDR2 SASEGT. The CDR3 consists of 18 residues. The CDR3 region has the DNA TGTGCCAGCACCCTCCAAATCCGGGCCGACAGGGGGCATGAGACCCAGTACTTC. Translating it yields CASTLQIRADRGHETQYF.

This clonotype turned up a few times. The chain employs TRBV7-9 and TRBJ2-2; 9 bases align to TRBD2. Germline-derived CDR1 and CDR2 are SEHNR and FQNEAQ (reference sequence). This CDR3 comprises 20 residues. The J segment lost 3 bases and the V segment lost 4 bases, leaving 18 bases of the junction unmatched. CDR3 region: CASSYWREGNPPEYTGELFF. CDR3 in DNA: TGTGCCAGCAGCTACTGGCGGGAGGGGAACCCTCCAGAATACACCGGGGAGCTGTTTTTT.

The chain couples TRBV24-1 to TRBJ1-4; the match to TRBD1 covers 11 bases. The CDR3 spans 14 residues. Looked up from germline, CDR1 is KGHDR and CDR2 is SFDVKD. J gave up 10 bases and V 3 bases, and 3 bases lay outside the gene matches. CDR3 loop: CATSDPGTGGKLFF. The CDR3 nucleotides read TGTGCCACCAGTGATCCCGGGACAGGGGGAAAACTGTTTTTT.

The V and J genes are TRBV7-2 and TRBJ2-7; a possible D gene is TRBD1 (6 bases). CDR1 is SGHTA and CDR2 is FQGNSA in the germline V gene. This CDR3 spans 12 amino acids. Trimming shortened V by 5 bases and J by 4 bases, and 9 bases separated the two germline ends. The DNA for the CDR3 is TGTGCCAGCAGCAAACAGGGTTACGAGCAGTACTTC. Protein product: CASSKQGYEQYF.

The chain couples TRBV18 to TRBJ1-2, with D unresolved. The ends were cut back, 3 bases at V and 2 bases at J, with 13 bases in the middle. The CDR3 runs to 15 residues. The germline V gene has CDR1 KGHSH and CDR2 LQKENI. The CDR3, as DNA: TGTGCCAGCTCACCTGGCTTCACACGGAACTATGGCTACACCTTC. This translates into CASSPGFTRNYGYTF. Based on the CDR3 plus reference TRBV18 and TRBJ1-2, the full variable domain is NAGVMQNPRHLVRRRGQEARLRCSPMKGHSHVYWYRQLPEEGLKFMVYLQKENIIDESGMPKERFSAEFPKEGPSILRIQQVVRGDSAAYFCASSPGFTRNYGYTFGSGTRLTVV.

The CDR3 DNA sequence: TGTGCCAGCAGTGTTTCGGGGAAGGGTGAAGCTTTCTTT. It yields the protein CASSVSGKGEAFF. The chain recombines TRBV6-1 with TRBJ1-1; no definite D call. The germline V gene has CDR1 MNHNS and CDR2 SASEGT. The V end was cut by 4 bases, the J end by 7 bases, with 13 bases between. The CDR3 has 13 amino acids.

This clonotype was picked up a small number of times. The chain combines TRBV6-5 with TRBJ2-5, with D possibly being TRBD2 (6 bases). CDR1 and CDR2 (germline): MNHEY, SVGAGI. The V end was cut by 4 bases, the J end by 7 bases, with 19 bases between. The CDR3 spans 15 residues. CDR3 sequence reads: CASSSLGLDRGTQYF. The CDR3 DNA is TGTGCCAGCAGTTCCCTGGGACTGGATCGGGGGACCCAGTACTTC.

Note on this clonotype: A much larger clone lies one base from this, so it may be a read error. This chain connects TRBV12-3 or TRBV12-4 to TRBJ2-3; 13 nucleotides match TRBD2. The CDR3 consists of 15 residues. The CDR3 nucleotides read TGTGCCAACAGTGGGACTAGCGGGATCTCAGATACGCAGTATTTT. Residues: CANSGTSGISDTQYF.

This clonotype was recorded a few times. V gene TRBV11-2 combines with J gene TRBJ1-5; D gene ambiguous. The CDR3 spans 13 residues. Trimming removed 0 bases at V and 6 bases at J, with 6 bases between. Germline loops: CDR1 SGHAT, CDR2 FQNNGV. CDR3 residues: CASSLDRSQPQHF. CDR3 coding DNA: TGTGCCAGCAGCTTAGACAGGTCTCAGCCCCAGCATTTT.

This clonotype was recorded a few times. CDR3 nucleotides: TGCAGTGCTAAGCAGGGAGGGGGCACCGGGGAGCTGTTTTTT. Translated: CSAKQGGGTGELFF. This chain links TRBV20-1 with TRBJ2-2; D possibly corresponds to TRBD2 (7 bases). The germline V and J ends were trimmed by 4 bases and 4 bases, with 13 bases remaining between them. This CDR3 has 14 amino acids. CDR1 DFQATT and CDR2 SNEGSKA come from the germline V gene (reference sequence).

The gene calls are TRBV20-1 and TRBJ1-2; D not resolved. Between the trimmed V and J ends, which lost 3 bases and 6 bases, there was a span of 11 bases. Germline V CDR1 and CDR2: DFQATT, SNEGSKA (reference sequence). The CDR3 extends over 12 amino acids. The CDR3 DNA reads TGCAGTGCTAGTAGCTCCAACCATGGCTACACCTTC. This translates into CSASSSNHGYTF.

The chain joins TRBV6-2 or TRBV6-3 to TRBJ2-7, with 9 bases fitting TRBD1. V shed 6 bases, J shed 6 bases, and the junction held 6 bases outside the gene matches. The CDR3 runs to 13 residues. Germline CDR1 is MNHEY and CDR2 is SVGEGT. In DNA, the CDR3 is TGTGCCAGCAGCGACAGGGGGGTCGGCGAGCAGTACTTC. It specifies CASSDRGVGEQYF.

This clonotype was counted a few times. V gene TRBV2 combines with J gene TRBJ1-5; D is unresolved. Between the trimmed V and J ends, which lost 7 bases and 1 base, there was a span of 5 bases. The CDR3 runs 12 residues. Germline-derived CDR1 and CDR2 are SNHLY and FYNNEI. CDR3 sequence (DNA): TGTGCCAGCACAGAGAGCAATCAGCCCCAGCATTTT. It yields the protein CASTESNQPQHF.

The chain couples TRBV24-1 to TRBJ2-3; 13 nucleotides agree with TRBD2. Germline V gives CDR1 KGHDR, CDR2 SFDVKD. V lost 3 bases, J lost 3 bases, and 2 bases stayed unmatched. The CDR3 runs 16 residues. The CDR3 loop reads CATSDQTSGRTDTQYF. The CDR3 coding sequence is TGTGCCACCAGTGATCAGACTAGCGGGAGGACAGATACGCAGTATTTT.

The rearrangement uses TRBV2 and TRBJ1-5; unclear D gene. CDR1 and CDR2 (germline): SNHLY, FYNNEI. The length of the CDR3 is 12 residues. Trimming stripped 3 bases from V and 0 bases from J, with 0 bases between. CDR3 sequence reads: CASSDSNQPQHF. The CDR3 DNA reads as TGTGCCAGCAGTGATAGCAATCAGCCCCAGCATTTT.

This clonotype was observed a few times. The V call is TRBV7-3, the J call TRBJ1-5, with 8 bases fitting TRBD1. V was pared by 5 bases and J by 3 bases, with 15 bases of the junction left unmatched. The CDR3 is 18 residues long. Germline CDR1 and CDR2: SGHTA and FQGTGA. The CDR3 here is CASSRLGQGGMANQPQHF. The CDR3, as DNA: TGTGCCAGCAGCCGCCTAGGACAGGGAGGAATGGCCAATCAGCCCCAGCATTTT.

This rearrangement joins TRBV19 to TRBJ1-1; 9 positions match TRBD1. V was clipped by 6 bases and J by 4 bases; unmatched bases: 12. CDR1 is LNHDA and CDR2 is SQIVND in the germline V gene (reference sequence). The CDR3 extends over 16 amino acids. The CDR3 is CASRTPGTGFGTEAFF. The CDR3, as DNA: TGTGCCAGTAGAACTCCCGGGACAGGGTTTGGCACTGAAGCTTTCTTT.

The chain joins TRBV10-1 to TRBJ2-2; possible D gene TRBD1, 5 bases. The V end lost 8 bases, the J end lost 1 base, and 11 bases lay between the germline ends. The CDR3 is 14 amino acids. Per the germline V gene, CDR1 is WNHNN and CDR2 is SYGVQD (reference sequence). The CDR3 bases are TGCGCCAGCGGGAAGGGGATGAACACCGGGGAGCTGTTTTTT. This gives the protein CASGKGMNTGELFF.

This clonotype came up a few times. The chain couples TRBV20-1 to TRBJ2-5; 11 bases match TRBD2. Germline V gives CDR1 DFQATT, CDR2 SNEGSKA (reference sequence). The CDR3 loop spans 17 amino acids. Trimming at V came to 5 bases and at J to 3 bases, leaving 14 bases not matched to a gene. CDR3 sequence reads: CSAGGLAGGPNEETQYF. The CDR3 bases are TGCAGTGCTGGGGGTCTAGCGGGAGGTCCAAACGAAGAGACCCAGTACTTC.